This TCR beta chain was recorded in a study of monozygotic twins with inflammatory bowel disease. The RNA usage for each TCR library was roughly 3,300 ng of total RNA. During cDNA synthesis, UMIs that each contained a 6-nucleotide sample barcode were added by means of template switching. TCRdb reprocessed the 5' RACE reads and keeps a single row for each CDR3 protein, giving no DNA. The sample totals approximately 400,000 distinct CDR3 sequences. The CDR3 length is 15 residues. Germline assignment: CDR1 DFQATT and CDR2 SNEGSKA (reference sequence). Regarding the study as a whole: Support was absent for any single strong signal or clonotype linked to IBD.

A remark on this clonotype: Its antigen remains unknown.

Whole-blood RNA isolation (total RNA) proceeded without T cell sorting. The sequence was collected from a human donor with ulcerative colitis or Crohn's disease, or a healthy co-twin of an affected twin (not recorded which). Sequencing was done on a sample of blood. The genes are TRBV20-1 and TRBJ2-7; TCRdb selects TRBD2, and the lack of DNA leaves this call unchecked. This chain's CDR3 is CSASGLAGFSSEQYF.